A selection of T cell receptor beta chains follows, all from one sample in a study of spatial heterogeneity in lung cancer. TCRdb independently ran MiXCR on the 5' RACE reads; one entry per CDR3 protein. The table lists just under 95,000 distinct CDR3 sequences, about 12% of them singletons. The source material was PBMCs, sampled at surgery. These receptors were obtained from a male donor with early-stage non-small cell lung cancer. Each CDR3 is given with its conserved first and last residue. A D gene is named only where the DNA matches it firmly. Clone size, where shown, is once, few, many, or a class for clones that have expanded.

TRBV18	-	-	TRBJ2-1	CASSRGTDYNEGFF
TRBV28	TRBD1	few	TRBJ1-5	CASSFGTGIQPQHF
TRBV29-1	-	few	TRBJ2-5	CSVDSSSRQETQYF
TRBV7-9	TRBD1	-	TRBJ2-1	CASSSIPGQGHNEQFF
TRBV2	-	-	TRBJ2-7	CASTLRDSHYEQYF
TRBV6-2/TRBV6-3	TRBD2	-	TRBJ2-7	CASTRLADNYEQYF
TRBV7-2	-	-	TRBJ2-7	CASSLDRVALYEQYF
TRBV6-5	-	-	TRBJ2-3	CASSRDGSGADTQYF
TRBV2	TRBD2	many	TRBJ2-3	CASGTSVITDTQYF
TRBV12-3/TRBV12-4	TRBD1	few	TRBJ1-4	CASSPGTEGRKLFF
TRBV28	-	-	TRBJ2-7	CASRRRGRSEQYF
TRBV21-1	-	-	TRBJ2-2	CASSSDRKNLTGELFF
TRBV6-1	-	few	TRBJ2-1	CASTLGPQNNEQFF
TRBV7-3	-	-	TRBJ2-1	CASSDSGAPYNEQFF
TRBV20-1	TRBD2	few	TRBJ2-1	CSARAASGRNEQFF
TRBV20-1	-	-	TRBJ2-5	CSATGGRGLVETQYF
TRBV7-2	-	few	TRBJ2-2	CASSLAGRGGELFF
TRBV6-2/TRBV6-3	-	few	TRBJ2-1	CASSYDEDNEQFF
TRBV5-1	-	once	TRBJ2-5	CASSLSEVQETQYF
TRBV5-1	TRBD1	once	TRBJ1-5	CASSQIRGDRVNGNQPQHF
TRBV6-2/TRBV6-3	TRBD1	-	TRBJ1-2	CASRTTGGAMNYGYTF
TRBV5-1	-	few	TRBJ2-1	CASSSQGIQAGALVDEQFF
TRBV6-2/TRBV6-3	-	-	TRBJ2-1	CASTGGLYNEQFF
TRBV10-3	TRBD2	-	TRBJ2-5	CATKPGLAGVETQYF
TRBV27	-	-	TRBJ2-1	CASRQSGAGEQFF
TRBV10-3	-	-	TRBJ2-5	CAISRQGSETQYF
TRBV2	TRBD1	many	TRBJ2-7	CASSGSGQFYEQYF
TRBV5-1	TRBD1	-	TRBJ2-7	CASSLDRDRGSYEQYF
TRBV20-1	TRBD1	few	TRBJ1-5	CSAMEGAPPQHF
TRBV6-5	-	few	TRBJ2-7	CASRVDSSSYEQYF
TRBV29-1	-	few	TRBJ1-1	CSVPTFGDTEAFF
TRBV18	-	few	TRBJ1-6	CASSPGVFDSPLHF
TRBV5-1	TRBD2	-	TRBJ2-1	CASKRTTFGTSGPYNEQFF
TRBV7-9	TRBD1	-	TRBJ1-5	CASSLGQGGRNQPQHF
TRBV28	-	-	TRBJ1-2	CASSSGGARNRDGYTF
TRBV7-2	-	many	TRBJ2-7	CASSPISPGRNEQYF
TRBV6-4	-	few	TRBJ1-1	CASSDSYGTEAFF
TRBV7-2	TRBD1	-	TRBJ2-1	CASSPAGTGSSYNEQFF
TRBV12-3/TRBV12-4	-	-	TRBJ2-2	CASSLPPLRGASGELFF
TRBV4-1	-	-	TRBJ1-5	CASSQDWGQPQHF
TRBV10-2	TRBD1	many	TRBJ2-5	CASSESSSWTGGVQETQYF
TRBV9	-	many	TRBJ2-2	CASSPGPTGELFF
TRBV7-2	-	few	TRBJ2-3	CASSLVDASASTSTDTQYF
TRBV28	TRBD2	-	TRBJ2-5	CASRPLLAGSGGFQETQYF
TRBV7-8	-	few	TRBJ2-1	CASSSGLLSPPTNEQFF
TRBV5-1	-	many	TRBJ2-5	CASRFSGQETQYF
TRBV2	TRBD2	-	TRBJ2-5	CASSETSGRKTQYF
TRBV7-2	TRBD1	-	TRBJ1-3	CASVLGQPSGNTIYF
TRBV18	-	few	TRBJ1-3	CASSPRKVSGNTIYF
TRBV5-4	-	few	TRBJ2-7	CASSFKHLQTQYF
TRBV29-1	-	few	TRBJ2-1	CSVGGAANYLNEQFF
TRBV7-9	-	-	TRBJ1-5	CASSLEGFNQPQHF
TRBV5-1	-	-	TRBJ2-3	CASSPASGPSDTQYF
TRBV7-9	-	many	TRBJ1-2	CASSREYGYTF